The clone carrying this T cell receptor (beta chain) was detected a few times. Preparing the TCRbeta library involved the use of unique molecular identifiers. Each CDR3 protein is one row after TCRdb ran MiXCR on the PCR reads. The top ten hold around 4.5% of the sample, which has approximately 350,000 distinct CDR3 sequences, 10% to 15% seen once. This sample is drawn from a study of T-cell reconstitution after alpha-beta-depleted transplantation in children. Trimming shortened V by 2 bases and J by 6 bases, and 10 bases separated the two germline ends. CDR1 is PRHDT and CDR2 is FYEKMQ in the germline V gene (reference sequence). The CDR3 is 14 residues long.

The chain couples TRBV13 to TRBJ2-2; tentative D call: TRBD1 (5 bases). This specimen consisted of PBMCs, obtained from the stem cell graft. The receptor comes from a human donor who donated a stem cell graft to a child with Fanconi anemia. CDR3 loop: CASSLIGAAGELFF. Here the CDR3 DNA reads TGTGCCAGCAGCTTAATAGGGGCCGCCGGGGAGCTGTTTTTT.